There are a few counts of the clone carrying this T cell receptor (beta chain). TCR beta CDR3 amplification used RNA transcripts. In the first round, RT-PCR was carried out with HTBI primers, and a multiplex PCR formed the second round. Each CDR3 protein gets one entry after TCRdb re-called the multiplex PCR reads with MiXCR. The table records 680,000 or so distinct CDR3 sequences, around a fifth of them present only once. Germline-derived CDR1 and CDR2 are LGHDT and YNNKEL (reference sequence). Trimming cost V 3 bases and J 7 bases, with 6 bases left between them. This CDR3 has 11 residues. This specimen belongs to a study of Graves' ophthalmopathy and Graves' hyperthyroidism.

The chain employs TRBV3-1 and TRBJ1-1; D unresolved. Sequencing was performed on peripheral blood. This TCR was sampled from a woman under 30 with stable Graves' hyperthyroidism. Some clones in this sample may be carry-over from other donors' samples. The CDR3 DNA reads as TGTGCCAGCAGCCACCAGTATGAAGCTTTCTTT. This translates into CASSHQYEAFF.